This T cell receptor beta chain was recovered during a study of OX40 agonist ivuxolimab in advanced cancers. Study-wide background: Patients received the agonistic anti-OX40 (CD134) antibody ivuxolimab. Ivuxolimab was administered intravenously to patients at 0.01 to 10 mg/kg every 2 weeks. The study reported partial responses in three patients: one hepatocellular carcinoma, two cutaneous melanoma. Overall study findings and caveats: Certain nonresponders likewise exhibited a low normalized T-cell clonal expansion.

The CDR3 is 15 amino acids. Trimming took off 1 base at V and 2 bases at J, with 10 bases between the two ends. Germline values: CDR1 MNHEY, CDR2 SMNVEV (reference sequence). Only in-frame clones appear in the TCRdb table, and some are missing; sequencing was by immunoSEQ multiplex PCR. In the table there are some 18,000 clones, approximately 70% of which are singletons. This clone was observed a handful of times. Its antigen is unknown. The sample here was CD4+ or CD8+ T cells sorted from blood, taken in a trial of the OX40 agonist ivuxolimab. The chain uses TRBV27 and TRBJ2-3, with D possibly being TRBD1 or TRBD2 (5 bases each). The origin of this receptor is an adult with an advanced solid tumor such as melanoma, head and neck, liver or kidney cancer. CDR3 coding DNA: TGTGCCAGCAGTTTATACGGGACCTCCACAGATACGCAGTATTTT. Protein product: CASSLYGTSTDTQYF.